This TCR beta chain appears in the sequencing data of a study of blood T cell repertoires in COVID-19. In germline, CDR1 is MGHRA, CDR2 YSYEKL. The CDR3 runs to 11 residues. The germline V and J ends were trimmed by 6 bases and 8 bases, with 10 bases remaining between them. The data were produced by immunoSEQ multiplex PCR, yet TCRdb's version contains in-frame clones alone and is incomplete. The sample holds around 60,000 clones, approximately 91% seen once. This clonotype was obtained from a woman aged 55-75 years with active COVID-19. The V and J genes are TRBV4-1 and TRBJ1-1; D gene ambiguous. Sequenced input: peripheral blood. Here the CDR3 DNA reads TGCGCCAGCAGTGGAGGGTGGGAAGCTTTCTTT. This codes for CASSGGWEAFF.